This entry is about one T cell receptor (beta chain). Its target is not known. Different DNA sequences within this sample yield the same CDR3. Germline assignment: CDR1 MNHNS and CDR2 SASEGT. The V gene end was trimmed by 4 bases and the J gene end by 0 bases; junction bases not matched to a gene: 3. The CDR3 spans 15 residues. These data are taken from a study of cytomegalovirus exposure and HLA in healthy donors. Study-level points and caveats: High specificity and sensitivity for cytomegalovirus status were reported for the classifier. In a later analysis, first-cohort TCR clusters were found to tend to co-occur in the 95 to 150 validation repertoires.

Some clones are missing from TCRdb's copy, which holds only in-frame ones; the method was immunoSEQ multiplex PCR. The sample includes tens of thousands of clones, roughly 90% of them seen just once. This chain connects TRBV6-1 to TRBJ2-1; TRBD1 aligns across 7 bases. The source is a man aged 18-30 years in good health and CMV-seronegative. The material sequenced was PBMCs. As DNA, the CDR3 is TGTGCCAGCAGTGGGGCAGGGGGCTCCTACAATGAGCAGTTCTTC. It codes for CASSGAGGSYNEQFF.